The following is a T cell receptor (beta chain) sequence with its context. These data are taken from a study of T cells after yellow fever vaccination. The germline CDR1 and CDR2 sequences are LNHDA and SQIVND (reference sequence). V dropped 5 bases and J dropped 3 bases, with 12 bases sitting between them. The CDR3 spans 14 residues. TCRdb reprocessed the 5' RACE reads via MiXCR and lists one record per CDR3 protein. This table has some 600,000 distinct CDR3 sequences, about 12% appearing once. This rearrangement joins TRBV19 to TRBJ2-3, with no clear D. This sample comprised PBMCs, obtained on the day of the yellow fever booster vaccination. The clonotype comes from a man aged 25-45 years who received the YFV17D yellow fever vaccine. The CDR3: CASSLGSMTDTQYF. The CDR3 DNA is TGTGCCAGTAGTCTGGGCTCAATGACAGATACGCAGTATTTT.